Below are 14 T cell receptor beta chains sequenced from a single sample in a study of T cell changes during pregnancy in multiple sclerosis. Sequenced by immunoSEQ multiplex PCR; TCRdb stores in-frame clones only, minus some. This table has about 73,000 clones, roughly 92% appearing once. The sequencing used peripheral blood, collected in the third trimester of pregnancy. Receptors were obtained from a female donor in good health, enrolled as a control in a pregnancy study.

The V call is TRBV6-5, the J call TRBJ1-6; D is undetermined. The CDR3 contains 15 residues. Trimming pared 4 bases from V and 4 bases from J, leaving 11 bases between. Germline-derived CDR1 and CDR2 are MNHEY and SVGAGI. CDR3 sequence reads: CASSSPLRYNSPLHF. CDR3 coding DNA: TGTGCCAGCAGTTCCCCACTGCGATATAATTCACCCCTCCACTTT.

In this sample, this clone turned up once. This chain connects TRBV25-1 to TRBJ1-2; D not resolved. Germline CDR1 reads MGHDK; CDR2 reads SYGVNS. The germline V and J ends were trimmed by 8 bases and 10 bases, with 20 bases remaining between them. This CDR3 is 13 amino acids long. Here the CDR3 reads CASAGGSLGDYTF. The CDR3, as DNA: TGTGCCAGCGCCGGCGGGTCTTTAGGTGACTACACCTTC.

J is TRBJ1-1 and V is TRBV19; 7 bases are shared with TRBD1. Germline V gene data show CDR1 as LNHDA and CDR2 as SQIVND (reference sequence). V lost 2 bases, J lost 3 bases, and 3 bases stayed unmatched. The CDR3 contains 14 residues. The CDR3 loop is CASSITGVHTEAFF. In DNA form, the CDR3 reads TGTGCCAGTAGTATAACAGGGGTGCACACTGAAGCTTTCTTT. The whole variable domain, filled in from reference TRBV19 and TRBJ1-1, reads DGGITQSPKYLFRKEGQNVTLSCEQNLNHDAMYWYRQDPGQGLRLIYYSQIVNDFQKGDIAEGYSVSREKKESFPLTVTSAQKNPTAFYLCASSITGVHTEAFFGQGTRLTVV.

The chain combines TRBV7-9 with TRBJ2-5; a weak D match, TRBD1 (5 bases). V lost 0 bases and J 2 bases, leaving 10 bases between the germline ends. The CDR3 covers 15 residues. Germline-derived CDR1 and CDR2 are SEHNR and FQNEAQ (reference sequence). CDR3 amino acids: CASSLAGARQETQYF. DNA for the CDR3: TGTGCCAGCAGCTTAGCAGGGGCCCGTCAAGAGACCCAGTACTTC.

The chain combines TRBV7-9 with TRBJ1-5, with TRBD1 identical over 7 bases. This CDR3 has 14 residues. After removal of 6 bases from V and 7 bases from J, the junction contained 9 bases not matched to a gene. Germline V gives CDR1 SEHNR, CDR2 FQNEAQ (reference sequence). The chain's CDR3 is CASSPTRGNQPQHF. For the CDR3, the DNA is TGTGCCAGCAGTCCTACCAGGGGGAACCAGCCCCAGCATTTT.

On this clone itself: An end of the junction differs from the germline gene, which may be a read error. V is TRBV11-3 and J is TRBJ1-4; D is unresolved. Germline CDR1 reads SGHNT; CDR2 reads YENEEA. The CDR3 runs 9 residues. The CDR3 loop is CASSSPTDF. Here the CDR3 DNA reads TGTGCCAGCAGCTCCCCGACTGATTTT.

This clone was recorded once. The chain employs TRBV5-4 and TRBJ2-1; TRBD1 matches 10 bases. Looked up from germline, CDR1 is SGHNT and CDR2 is YYREEE (reference sequence). This CDR3 is built from 15 residues. Germline trimming cut 5 bases from V and 5 bases from J; bases unmatched to any gene: 7. The CDR3 region is CASRPGTGDDNEQFF. The CDR3 DNA is TGTGCCAGCAGGCCCGGGACAGGGGACGACAATGAGCAGTTCTTC.

The genes are TRBV7-6 and TRBJ2-1, with TRBD1 matching over 7 bases. Trimming took 2 bases from V and 6 from J; bases not matched to a gene: 1. This CDR3 comprises 13 residues. Germline values: CDR1 SGHVS, CDR2 FNYEAQ. The CDR3 DNA is TGTGCCAGCAGCTTAAGGGACAGCAATGAGCAGTTCTTC. It yields the protein CASSLRDSNEQFF. The variable domain in full, with the rest retrieved from reference TRBV7-6 and TRBJ2-1, is GAGVSQSPRYKVTKRGQDVALRCDPISGHVSLYWYRQALGQGPEFLTYFNYEAQQDKSGLPNDRFSAERPEGSISTLTIQRTEQRDSAMYRCASSLRDSNEQFFGPGTRLTVL.

The V and J genes are TRBV7-8 and TRBJ1-5; 8 nucleotides match TRBD1. The CDR3 covers 14 residues. V gave up 5 bases and J gave up 6 bases; unmatched junction bases: 6. CDR1 and CDR2 (germline): SGHVS, FQNEAQ. CDR3 nucleotides: TGTGCCAGCAGCCTAGTCAGGGGGCGTCAGCCCCAGCATTTT. Protein sequence: CASSLVRGRQPQHF.

Here the CDR3 DNA reads TGTGCCAGCAGCTTAATACGGGAGGGGAACACTGAAGCTTTCTTT. It is translated as CASSLIREGNTEAFF. The rearrangement uses TRBV7-3 and TRBJ1-1; D uncertain. V shed 1 base and J shed 1 base, with 10 bases lying between them. CDR3 length: 15 residues. The germline V gene has CDR1 SGHTA and CDR2 FQGTGA.

The chain links TRBV7-2 to TRBJ2-3; possible D gene TRBD2, 6 bases. CDR3 length equals 15 residues. Germline-derived CDR1 and CDR2 are SGHTA and FQGNSA. Trimming removed 3 bases at V and 0 bases at J, with 10 bases between. DNA of the CDR3: TGTGCCAGCAGCTTTGGGGGGATAAGCACAGATACGCAGTATTTT. Its protein is CASSFGGISTDTQYF. The full variable domain, with the rest looked up from reference TRBV7-2 and TRBJ2-3, is GAGVSQSPSNKVTEKGKDVELRCDPISGHTALYWYRQSLGQGLEFLIYFQGNSAPDKSGLPSDRFSAERTGGSVSTLTIQRTQQEDSAVYLCASSFGGISTDTQYFGPGTRLTVL.

The chain employs TRBV5-6 and TRBJ2-1; perhaps TRBD2 as D (6 bases). Trimming stripped 0 bases from V and 6 bases from J, with 19 bases between. The CDR3 has 17 residues. The germline CDR1 and CDR2 sequences are SGHDT and YYEEEE. The CDR3 sequence: CASSLGASAYKTNEQFF. As DNA, the CDR3 is TGTGCCAGCAGCTTGGGGGCTAGCGCTTACAAGACCAATGAGCAGTTCTTC.

The V call is TRBV28, the J call TRBJ1-6; 9 bases align to TRBD1. The germline V gene has CDR1 MDHEN and CDR2 SYDVKM. This CDR3 comprises 15 residues. The ends lost 4 bases at V and 12 bases at J; junction bases unmatched: 10. The CDR3 coding sequence is TGTGCCAGCAGTTCCTCCGGGACAGGGCAGGAACCCCTCCACTTT. Translated: CASSSSGTGQEPLHF.

The chain recombines TRBV19 with TRBJ2-2; 12 bases align to TRBD2. V lost 2 bases to trimming and J lost 6 bases; unmatched junction nucleotides: 10. This CDR3 comprises 18 residues. Germline V CDR1 and CDR2: LNHDA, SQIVND (reference sequence). The CDR3 DNA sequence: TGTGCCAGTAGTATAAGGGCCCTAGCGGGAGGGCTCCCCGGGGAGCTGTTTTTT. It encodes CASSIRALAGGLPGELFF.